A single TCR beta chain is shown here with its context. There is no known antigen for this receptor. No much larger clone exists at a distance of one base, and base qualities are not known. Healthy HIV-negative adults with no recently reported acute infections or vaccinations were included as donors. Every donor was a Caucasian adult living in Nashville, Tennessee, USA. In the unsorted samples, some 100 million PBMCs were counted, and genomic DNA was extracted using the QIAamp DNA Blood Mini kit. Blood was obtained by leukapheresis, after which PBMCs were separated by Ficoll-Histopaque density gradient centrifugation and cryopreserved in liquid nitrogen vapor phase. Measured from the cysteine to the phenylalanine, the CDR3 is 16 residues long. Just CDR3 DNA is preserved here, 48 bases in frame from base 1. The data derive from a study of shared clonotypes between healthy human individuals (TCRdb year 2020). Regarding the research as a whole: Three men and a couple of women, aged 18 to 49 years, made up the cohort. To estimate repertoire size and how much clonotypes are shared between individuals, the study performed deep sequencing of blood TCR repertoires from a handful of healthy adults. To increase sequencing depth and limit assay-specific biases, TCR repertoire library preparation and sequencing were carried out by different laboratories using diverse techniques. Leukapheresis yielded between about 0.85 and 9 billion PBMCs per donor. Study-level results and caveats: Based on pairwise subsampling, the degree of clonotype sharing among donors was expected to be affected by sequencing depth. The small number of donors limited the genetic and exposure-history diversity represented. Sampling was restricted to blood, and TCR repertoires in tissue are likely to differ from TCR repertoires in blood.

TCR CDR3 regions were amplified from genomic DNA by multiplex PCR using the deep immunoSEQ assay. Extracted genomic DNA from each cell subset was distributed evenly across all wells of several immunoSEQ 96-well plates, and each plate was treated as a replicate. For unsorted PBMC, around 310 ng of genomic DNA, equivalent to about 30,000 T cell genomes, went into each replicate PCR. Genomic DNA from unsorted PBMC was sequenced over ten immunoSEQ deep assay plates. Purified libraries were quantified with a Qubit 3.0 fluorometer, sized on a Bioanalyzer 2100, and re-quantified with the KAPA Library Quantification kit. Each immunoSEQ 96-well plate was sequenced on its own single-read 150-cycle Illumina NextSeq 550 flow cell. The study's processing was this. Because only junctional sequences without quality scores were contained in the immunoSEQ output, filtering matching that applied to full-length reads could not be performed. To assign V/J genes and CDR3, sequences were annotated against IMGT germline references using PyIR, a Python wrapper for IgBLAST v1.9. Any read was removed if the V/J assignment was weak (E-value above 1e-6), the CDR3 was missing, or the read contained stop codons, out-of-frame junctions, or ambiguous translated residues. V3J clonotypes were defined as sequences sharing an identical inferred V gene, J gene, and CDR3 amino acid sequence. The percentage overlap between two repertoires was calculated by dividing the number of shared unique clonotypes by the size of the smaller repertoire. Richness of each repertoire was evaluated using RTK rarefaction, the Chao1 estimator, and Recon v2.1 estimates of unobserved clonotypes. TCRdb holds this immuneACCESS table with in-frame rearrangements only. Some clones are missing; in checked studies, unresolved V genes explain under half, and the rest has no known cause. The DNA gave D and trimming, while V, J and clone size come from that table. Present in this sample are about 560,000 clones, just over 75% of which were seen just once. The top ten clonotypes cover around 13% of the sample.

The V and J genes are TRBV21-1 and TRBJ2-1; the table's D call TRBD2 went unverified against the DNA. TRBV21-1 is a pseudogene. The receptor comes from a woman aged 40 to 50 in good health. Some clones in this sample may be carry-over from other donors' samples. The sequenced material came from PBMCs. For the CDR3, the sequence is CASSQRLAGVYNEQFF. In nucleotide form, the sequence is TGTGCCAGCAGCCAAAGACTAGCGGGGGTGTACAATGAGCAGTTCTTC.